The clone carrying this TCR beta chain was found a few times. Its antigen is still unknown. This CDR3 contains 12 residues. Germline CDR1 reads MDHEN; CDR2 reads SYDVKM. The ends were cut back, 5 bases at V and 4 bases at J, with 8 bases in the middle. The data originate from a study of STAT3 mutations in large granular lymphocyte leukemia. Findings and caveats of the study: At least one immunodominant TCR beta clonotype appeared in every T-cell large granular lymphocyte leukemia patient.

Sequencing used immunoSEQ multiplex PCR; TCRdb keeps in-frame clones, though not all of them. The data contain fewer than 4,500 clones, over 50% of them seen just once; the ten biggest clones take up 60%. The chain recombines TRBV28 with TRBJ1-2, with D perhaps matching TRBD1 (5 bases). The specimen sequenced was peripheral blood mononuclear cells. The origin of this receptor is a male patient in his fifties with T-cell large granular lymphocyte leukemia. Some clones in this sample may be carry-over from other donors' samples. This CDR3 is CASSGDVYGYTF. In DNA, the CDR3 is TGTGCCAGCAGTGGGGACGTCTATGGCTACACCTTC.